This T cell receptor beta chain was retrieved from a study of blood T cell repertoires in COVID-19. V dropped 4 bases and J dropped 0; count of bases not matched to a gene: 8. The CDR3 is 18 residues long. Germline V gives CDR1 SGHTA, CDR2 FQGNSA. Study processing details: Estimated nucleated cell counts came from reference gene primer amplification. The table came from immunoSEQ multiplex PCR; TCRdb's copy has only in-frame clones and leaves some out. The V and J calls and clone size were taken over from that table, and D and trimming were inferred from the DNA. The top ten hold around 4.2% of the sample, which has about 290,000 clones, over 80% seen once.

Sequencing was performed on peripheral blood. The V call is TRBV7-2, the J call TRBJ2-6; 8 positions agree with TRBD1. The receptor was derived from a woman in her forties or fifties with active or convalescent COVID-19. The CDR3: CASSSWTGRTSGANVLTF. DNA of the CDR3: TGTGCCAGCAGCTCCTGGACAGGGCGGACCTCTGGGGCCAACGTCCTGACTTTC.